The clone carrying this T cell receptor (beta chain) was found a few times. Its antigen is unidentified. The record originates from a study of CD8 T cells in ankylosing spondylitis. Study-wide points: Matched ankylosing spondylitis synovial fluid reportedly showed significant enrichment of disease-linked clones. It appeared that ankylosing spondylitis blood was characterized by a TCR beta motif of under ten highly homologous variants. Past research had described some motif variants in reactive arthritis synovial fluid and blood.

Generation of TCR beta libraries employed quantitative 5'-RACE incorporating molecular barcodes. TCRdb itself ran the 5' RACE reads through MiXCR, one entry per CDR3 protein. The table includes some 340,000 distinct CDR3 sequences, 14% to 15% detected once. Source material: blood, either unsorted or a sorted T cell fraction (not recorded which). The TCR was taken from a male donor with ankylosing spondylitis or in good health (not recorded which).

This CDR3 reads CASSFGAGGTDTQYF. The CDR3 DNA reads TGTGCCAGCAGCTTCGGCGCGGGGGGAACAGATACGCAGTATTTT. The genes are TRBV13 and TRBJ2-3; 8 positions agree with TRBD2. CDR3 length: 15 residues. V gave up 3 bases and J gave up 3 bases; unmatched junction bases: 5. The V gene's germline CDR1 is PRHDT and CDR2 FYEKMQ (reference sequence).